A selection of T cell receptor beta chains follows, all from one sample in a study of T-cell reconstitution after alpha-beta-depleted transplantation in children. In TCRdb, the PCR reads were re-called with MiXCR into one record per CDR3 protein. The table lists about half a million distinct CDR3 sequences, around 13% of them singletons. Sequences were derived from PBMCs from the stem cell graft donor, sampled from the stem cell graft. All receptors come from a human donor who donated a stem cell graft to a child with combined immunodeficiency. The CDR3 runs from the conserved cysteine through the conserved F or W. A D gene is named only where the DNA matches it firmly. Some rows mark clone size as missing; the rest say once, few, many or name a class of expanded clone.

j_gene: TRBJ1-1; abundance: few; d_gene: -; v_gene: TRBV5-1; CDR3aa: CASSWPGTSSAEAFF; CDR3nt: TGCGCCAGCAGCTGGCCCGGGACATCTAGTGCTGAAGCTTTCTTT
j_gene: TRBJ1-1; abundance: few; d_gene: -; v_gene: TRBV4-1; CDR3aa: CASSPADSMNTEAFF; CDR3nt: TGCGCCAGCAGCCCAGCGGACAGCATGAACACTGAAGCTTTCTTT
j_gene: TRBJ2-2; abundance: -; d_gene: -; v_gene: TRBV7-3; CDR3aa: CASSLPQGPTGELFF; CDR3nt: TGTGCCAGCAGCTTACCCCAGGGACCCACCGGGGAGCTGTTTTTT
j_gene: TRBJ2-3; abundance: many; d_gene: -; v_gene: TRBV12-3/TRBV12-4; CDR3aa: CASSLYGSSTDTQYF; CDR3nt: TGTGCCAGCAGTCTCTACGGGAGCAGCACAGATACGCAGTATTTT
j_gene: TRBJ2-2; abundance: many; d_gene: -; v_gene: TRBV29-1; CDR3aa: CSVVGGFNTGELFF; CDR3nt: TGCAGCGTTGTCGGCGGGTTTAACACCGGGGAGCTGTTTTTT
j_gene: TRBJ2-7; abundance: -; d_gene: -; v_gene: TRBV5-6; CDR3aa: CASSLIRVYEQYF; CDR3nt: TGTGCCAGCAGCTTGATCAGAGTCTACGAGCAGTACTTC
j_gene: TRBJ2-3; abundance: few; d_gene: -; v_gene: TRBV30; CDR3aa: CAWSVIGPSDTQYF; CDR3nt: TGTGCCTGGAGTGTAATAGGCCCCTCCGATACGCAGTATTTT
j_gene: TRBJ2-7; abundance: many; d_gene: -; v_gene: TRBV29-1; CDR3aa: CSVEVGPDEQYF; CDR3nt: TGCAGCGTTGAAGTTGGTCCCGACGAGCAGTACTTC
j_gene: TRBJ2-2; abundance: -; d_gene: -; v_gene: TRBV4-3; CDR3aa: CASSQDYGRSVASPTGELFF; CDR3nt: TGCGCCAGCAGCCAAGATTATGGGCGGTCCGTCGCCTCACCCACCGGGGAGCTGTTTTTT
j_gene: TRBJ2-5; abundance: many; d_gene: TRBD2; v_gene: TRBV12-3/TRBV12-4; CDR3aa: CASSLGLAEETQYF; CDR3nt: TGCGCCAGCAGCTTGGGGCTAGCGGAAGAGACCCAGTACTTC
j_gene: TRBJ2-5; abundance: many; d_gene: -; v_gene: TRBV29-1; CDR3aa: CSALIGAQETQYF; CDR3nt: TGCAGCGCTTTGATAGGGGCACAAGAGACCCAGTACTTC
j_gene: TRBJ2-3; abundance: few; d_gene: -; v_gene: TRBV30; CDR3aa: CAWSSGTDTQYF; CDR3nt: TGTGCCTGGAGCAGCGGCACAGATACGCAGTATTTT
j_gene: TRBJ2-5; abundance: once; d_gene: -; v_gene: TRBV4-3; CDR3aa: CASSQEGGQGYQETQYF; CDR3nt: TGCGCCAGCAGCCAAGAAGGAGGGCAAGGGTACCAAGAGACCCAGTACTTC
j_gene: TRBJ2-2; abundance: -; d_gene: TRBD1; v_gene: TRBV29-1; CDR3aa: CSALGGEADTGELFF; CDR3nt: TGCAGCGCGCTAGGGGGCGAGGCGGACACCGGGGAGCTGTTTTTT
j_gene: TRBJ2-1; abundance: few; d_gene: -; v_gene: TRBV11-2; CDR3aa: CASSLQNKFNEQFF; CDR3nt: TGTGCCAGCAGCTTGCAGAACAAATTCAATGAGCAGTTCTTC
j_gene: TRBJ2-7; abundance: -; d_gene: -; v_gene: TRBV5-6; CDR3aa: CASSSPAVQQYF; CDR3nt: TGTGCCAGCAGCTCCCCGGCCGTACAGCAGTACTTC
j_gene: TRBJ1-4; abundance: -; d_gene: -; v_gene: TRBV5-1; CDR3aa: CASRRDFASNEKLFF; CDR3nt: TGCGCCAGCAGGCGGGACTTTGCCTCTAATGAAAAACTGTTTTTT
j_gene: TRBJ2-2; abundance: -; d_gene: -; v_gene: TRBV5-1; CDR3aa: CASSPGRQSTGELFF; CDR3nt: TGCGCCAGCAGCCCGGGGCGACAAAGCACCGGGGAGCTGTTTTTT
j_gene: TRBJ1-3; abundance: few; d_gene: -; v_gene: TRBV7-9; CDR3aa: CASSQRGGLTGNTIYF; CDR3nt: TGTGCCAGCAGCCAACGCGGGGGGCTAACTGGAAACACCATATATTTT
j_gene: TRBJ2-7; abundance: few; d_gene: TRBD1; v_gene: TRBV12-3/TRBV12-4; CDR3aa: CASSTGDRGYEQYF; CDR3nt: TGTGCCAGCAGCACCGGGGACAGGGGCTACGAGCAGTACTTC
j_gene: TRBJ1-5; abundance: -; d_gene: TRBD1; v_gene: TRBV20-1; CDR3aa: CSASRGVQPQHF; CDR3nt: TGCAGTGCGAGCAGGGGGGTGCAGCCCCAGCATTTT
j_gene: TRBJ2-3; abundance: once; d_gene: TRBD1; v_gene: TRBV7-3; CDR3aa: CASSPTDRGTIDTQYF; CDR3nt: TGTGCCAGCAGCCCCACGGACAGGGGAACTATAGATACGCAGTATTTT
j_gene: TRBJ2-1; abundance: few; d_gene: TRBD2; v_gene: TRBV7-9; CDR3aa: CASSLSSGRTAYEQFF; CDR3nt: TGTGCCAGCAGCTTATCCAGCGGGAGGACGGCTTATGAGCAGTTCTTC
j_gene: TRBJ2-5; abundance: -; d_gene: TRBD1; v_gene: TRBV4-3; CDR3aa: CASSQLYRGRETQYF; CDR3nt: TGCGCCAGCAGCCAATTGTACAGGGGGCGAGAGACCCAGTACTTC
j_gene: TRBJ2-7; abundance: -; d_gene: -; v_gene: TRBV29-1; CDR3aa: CSVEDGTPEHLYEQYF; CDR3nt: TGCAGCGTTGAAGATGGGACCCCCGAGCATTTATACGAGCAGTACTTC
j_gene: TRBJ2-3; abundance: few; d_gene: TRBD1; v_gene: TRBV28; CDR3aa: CATSGQTDTQYF; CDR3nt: TGTGCCACCTCGGGACAGACAGATACGCAGTATTTT